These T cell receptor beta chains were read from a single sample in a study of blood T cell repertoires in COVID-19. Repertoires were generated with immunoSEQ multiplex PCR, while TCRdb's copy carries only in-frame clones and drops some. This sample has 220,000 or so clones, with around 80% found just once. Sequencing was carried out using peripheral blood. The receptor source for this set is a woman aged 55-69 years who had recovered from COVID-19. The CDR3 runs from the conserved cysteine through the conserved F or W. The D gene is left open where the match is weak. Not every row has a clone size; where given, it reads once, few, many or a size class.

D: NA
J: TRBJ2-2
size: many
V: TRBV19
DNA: TGTGCCAGTAGTATAGGCCTAGGAAACGGCGCCGGGGAGCTGTTTTTT
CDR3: CASSIGLGNGAGELFF

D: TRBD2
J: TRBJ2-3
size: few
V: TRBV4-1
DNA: TGCGCCAGCAGCCAAGATAGAGGCGGGGGGGCCCCAGATACGCAGTATTTT
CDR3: CASSQDRGGGAPDTQYF

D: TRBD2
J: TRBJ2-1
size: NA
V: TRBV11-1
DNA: TGTGCCAGCAGCCCCGGGGGGGGACTCTACAATGAGCAGTTCTTC
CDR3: CASSPGGGLYNEQFF

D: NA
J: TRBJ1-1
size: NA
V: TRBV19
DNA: TGTGCCAGTACCCAGGGTCTGAACACTGAAGCTTTCTTT
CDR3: CASTQGLNTEAFF

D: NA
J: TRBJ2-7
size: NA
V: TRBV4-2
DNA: TGTGCCAGCAGCCACGTTTCCTGGGGGGATATGGGCGAGCAGTACTTC
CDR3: CASSHVSWGDMGEQYF

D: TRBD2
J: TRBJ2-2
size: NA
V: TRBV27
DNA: TGTGCCAGCAGTTTTCTTAGGACTAGCGTCTTTGCCGGGGAGCTGTTTTTT
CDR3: CASSFLRTSVFAGELFF

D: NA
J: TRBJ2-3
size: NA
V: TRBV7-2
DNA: TGTGCCAGCAGCTTAGGGACAAGGAGCACAGATACGCAGTATTTT
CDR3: CASSLGTRSTDTQYF

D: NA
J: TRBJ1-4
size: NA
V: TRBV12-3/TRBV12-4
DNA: TGTGCCAGCAGTAGACAAAGTGAAAAACTGTTTTTT
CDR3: CASSRQSEKLFF

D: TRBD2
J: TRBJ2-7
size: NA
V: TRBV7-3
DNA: TGTGCCAGCAGCTTAAGAGCGGGAGACGAGCAGTACTTC
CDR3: CASSLRAGDEQYF

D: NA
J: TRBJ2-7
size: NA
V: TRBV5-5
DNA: TGTGCCAGCAGCTTGGGTGCAGAAACCTACGAGCAGTACTTC
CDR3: CASSLGAETYEQYF

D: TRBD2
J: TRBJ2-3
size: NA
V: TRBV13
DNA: TGTGCCAGCAGCCCGAAGCGGGGGGACACAGATACGCAGTATTTT
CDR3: CASSPKRGDTDTQYF

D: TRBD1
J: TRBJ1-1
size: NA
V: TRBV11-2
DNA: TGTGCCAGCAGCTTAACCGGGACAGCCACCTCGGCAACCGAAGCTTTCTTT
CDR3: CASSLTGTATSATEAFF

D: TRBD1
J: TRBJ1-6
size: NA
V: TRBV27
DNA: TGTGCCAGCAGTCCGACAGGGGGCGACTCACCCCTCCACTTT
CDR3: CASSPTGGDSPLHF

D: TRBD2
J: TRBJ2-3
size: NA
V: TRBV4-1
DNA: TGCGCCAGCAGCCAAGCGCTACGGGGGGGCTACGATACGCAGTATTTT
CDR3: CASSQALRGGYDTQYF

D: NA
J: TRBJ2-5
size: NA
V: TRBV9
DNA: TGTGCCAGCAGCGTAGGGCAGGGACAAGAGACCCAGTACTTC
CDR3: CASSVGQGQETQYF

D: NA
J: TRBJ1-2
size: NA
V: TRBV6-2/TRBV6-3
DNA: TGTGCCAGCAGTTACTCGGAGGGTCAAGGCTACACCTTC
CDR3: CASSYSEGQGYTF

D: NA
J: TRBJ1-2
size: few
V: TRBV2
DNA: TGTGCCAGCAGTGCCCCGCTTGGGGAGGGCTACACCTTC
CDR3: CASSAPLGEGYTF

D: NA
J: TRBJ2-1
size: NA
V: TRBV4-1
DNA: TGCGCCAGCAGCCAGGGGGCTAAACGCGCCTACAATGAGCAGTTCTTC
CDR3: CASSQGAKRAYNEQFF

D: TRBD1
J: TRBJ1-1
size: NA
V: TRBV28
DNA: TGTGCCAGCAGCCCGGGACAGAGGAACACTGAAGCTTTCTTT
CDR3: CASSPGQRNTEAFF

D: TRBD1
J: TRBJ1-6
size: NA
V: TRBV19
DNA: TGTGCCAGTAGCGGACAGGGGGGTTCACCCCTCCACTTT
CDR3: CASSGQGGSPLHF

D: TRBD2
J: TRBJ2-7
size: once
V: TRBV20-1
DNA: TGCAGTGCTAGTAAGGCTAGCGGGGGGAACTACGAGCAGTACTTC
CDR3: CSASKASGGNYEQYF

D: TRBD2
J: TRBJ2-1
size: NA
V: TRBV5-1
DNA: TGCGCCAGCAGCCTCGGGACTAGCGGTTACAATGAGCAGTTCTTC
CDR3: CASSLGTSGYNEQFF

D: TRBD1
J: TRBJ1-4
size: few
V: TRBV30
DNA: TGTGCCTGGACCCTGACAGGGAGAGAAGAAAAACTGTTTTTT
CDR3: CAWTLTGREEKLFF

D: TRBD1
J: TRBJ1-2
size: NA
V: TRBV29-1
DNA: TGCAGCGTTGAAGAAACAGGGGAAGGCTACACCTTC
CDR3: CSVEETGEGYTF

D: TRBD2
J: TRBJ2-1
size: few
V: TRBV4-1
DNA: TGCGCCAGCAGCCAAGTGTCACCGCTAGCGGGGGGATACAATGAGCAGTTCTTC
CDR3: CASSQVSPLAGGYNEQFF

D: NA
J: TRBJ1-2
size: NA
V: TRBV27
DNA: TGTGCCAGCAGTTTGACAGTTAATTATAACTATGGCTACACCTTC
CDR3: CASSLTVNYNYGYTF